This T cell receptor (beta chain) was identified during a study of blood T cells in healthy people across ages. Turning to the study itself: Template switching retrieved approximately one barcoded beta molecule for each two T cells.

The table lists this clonotype with a few counts. The CDR3 consists of 14 residues. Trimming left V 5 bases short and J 4 bases short, with 16 bases between. The V gene's germline CDR1 is DFQATT and CDR2 SNEGSKA (reference sequence). A sample-barcoded 5' primer and a J-beta primer mix were used in a second PCR of about 7 to 11 cycles. Via MiXCR, TCRdb re-called the 5' RACE reads, giving one row per CDR3 protein. Seen here are 1.5 million to 2 million distinct CDR3 sequences, roughly 27% observed once, and the top ten hold 7.7%. This receptor was obtained from a woman between 25 and 40 years old in good health. The source material was blood. The V gene is TRBV20-1, the J gene TRBJ2-3; TRBD1 or TRBD2 may be the D gene (6 bases each). CDR3 nucleotides: TGCAGTGCTGCAGTCGGGGGCGAAGCAGATACGCAGTATTTT. Encoded protein: CSAAVGGEADTQYF.